This T cell receptor beta chain was sequenced for a study of identical twins. Comments on this clonotype: Its specificity is unknown.

Through template switching, a universal primer site was introduced, and the cDNA contained unique molecular identifiers. TCRdb processed the 5' RACE reads anew with MiXCR; each CDR3 protein has one entry. Altogether 1.5 million to 2 million distinct CDR3 sequences are present, 32% being singletons, with the ten largest covering approximately 0.29%. In germline, CDR1 is SNHLY, CDR2 FYNNEI. V gave up 3 bases and J gave up 11 bases; unmatched junction bases: 13. The CDR3 runs 15 residues. Findings and caveats of the study: Conclusions were based on cross-sectional statistical analysis, without following the same donors. Invariant MAIT and iNKT cells could partly confound zero-insertion analyses.

V is TRBV2 and J is TRBJ2-5, with 9 bases aligning to TRBD2. The source material was cord blood. This sequence originates from a newborn girl in good health. CDR3 sequence (DNA): TGTGCCAGCAGTGAGGCTAGCGGGGCCTACAATGAGCAGTACTTC. The encoded protein is CASSEASGAYNEQYF.